This section outlines one T cell receptor beta chain sequence together with its context. Its target is not known. A read error is possible here, since a much larger clone lies one base away. The data belong to a study of regulatory T cells in long-lasting Graves disease. Study findings and constraints: Persistent Graves' disease cases displayed lower TCR diversity than newly diagnosed ones. Persistent disease samples used TRBV28, TRBJ1-2 and TRBJ2-5 preferentially.

The time point is: persistent/refractory GD, antithyroid drugs over 5 years with positive TRAb. After RNA was extracted from PBMCs, the TCR library was made from it. The patients included were those that came from an endocrinology department in Xi'an, China. Trimming pared 3 bases from V and 6 bases from J, leaving 9 bases between. CDR3 length: 12 amino acids. The V gene's germline CDR1 is DFQATT and CDR2 SNEGSKA (reference sequence). Arm-PCR of CDR3 regions and iRepertoire HTBI primers were used to build TCR beta libraries. Authors' processing steps: Across all samples, about 60 TRBV segments and 15 or so TRBJ segments were identified. Using its own MiXCR run on the multiplex PCR reads, TCRdb lists one record per CDR3 protein. For this entry, the V and J calls and clone size follow TCRdb and not the study's own pipeline. Among fewer than 450,000 distinct CDR3 sequences listed, about 25% were seen once.

Sample: peripheral blood mononuclear cells (PBMCs), taken when the disease was refractory, from a patient treated with antithyroid drugs. The chain employs TRBV20-1 and TRBJ2-1; no firm D call. This sequence originates from a female donor with Graves disease. CDR3 sequence reads: CSARAVSNEQFF. Here the CDR3 DNA reads TGCAGTGCTAGGGCAGTGAGCAATGAGCAGTTCTTC.